These 20 T cell receptor beta chains were sequenced from one sample in a study of T cells in Graves' hyperthyroidism and ophthalmopathy. The CDR3 regions of TCR beta were amplified from RNA transcripts. HTBI primers were employed in a first-round RT-PCR of the TCR CDR3. A single record per CDR3 protein comes from TCRdb applying MiXCR to the multiplex PCR reads. The top ten hold around a third of the sample, which has under 450,000 distinct CDR3 sequences, about a sixth seen once. Specimen: blood. Source of these receptors: a woman aged 30 to 39 with Graves' hyperthyroidism that later progressed to Graves' ophthalmopathy.

Regarding this clonotype: This may be a read error, as it is one base from a much larger clone. V usage is TRBV2 and J usage is TRBJ2-7; unclear D gene. Germline CDR1 is SNHLY and CDR2 is FYNNEI. V gave up 9 bases and J gave up 7 bases, with 13 bases separating them. The CDR3 is 11 residues long. CDR3: CASAWIGEQYF. In nucleotides, the CDR3 is TGTGCCAGTGCCTGGATAGGGGAGCAGTACTTC.

The table lists this clonotype with many counts. The genes are TRBV3-1 and TRBJ2-7; 15 bases fit TRBD2. CDR3 length equals 18 residues. Germline V gene sequence: CDR1 LGHDT, CDR2 YNNKEL (reference sequence). Losses at the gene ends were 1 base for V and 3 bases for J; bases not matched to a gene: 7. Here the CDR3 reads CASSQGTSGRAGFYEQYF. The DNA for the CDR3 is TGTGCCAGCAGCCAAGGGACTAGCGGGAGGGCCGGGTTCTACGAGCAGTACTTC.

This clonotype was recorded at least ten times. V is TRBV12-3 or TRBV12-4 and J is TRBJ2-1; 7 bases match TRBD2. V lost 6 bases to trimming and J lost 8 bases; unmatched junction nucleotides: 7. CDR3 length equals 13 residues. CDR3 sequence (DNA): TGTGCCAGCAGAGCCGGACTAGTCGATGAGCAGTTCTTC. Translation: CASRAGLVDEQFF.

This clonotype appeared many times. The rearrangement links TRBV3-1 to TRBJ2-1; D is perhaps TRBD2 (6 bases). CDR1 and CDR2 (germline): LGHDT, YNNKEL (reference sequence). The CDR3 is 15 residues long. Trimming left V 4 bases short and J 6 bases short, with 16 bases between. DNA for the CDR3: TGTGCCAGCAGCCCTAATTACCGGGACTTCAATGAGCAGTTCTTC. Its protein product is CASSPNYRDFNEQFF.

This clonotype was seen many times. The CDR3 bases are TGTGCCATCAGACAGGGAAACAATCAGCCCCAGCATTTT. Translating gives CAIRQGNNQPQHF. The genes are TRBV10-3 and TRBJ1-5, with D perhaps TRBD1 (6 bases). This CDR3 region has 13 residues. Germline V gene data show CDR1 as ENHRY and CDR2 as SYGVKD. V dropped 6 bases and J dropped 3 bases, with 9 bases sitting between them.

The chain links TRBV6-1 to TRBJ1-4; TRBD1 is a possible D gene (5 bases). CDR1 and CDR2 (germline): MNHNS, SASEGT. V was shortened by 6 bases and J by 8 bases, with 16 bases between the two germline ends. This CDR3 region has 14 residues. The CDR3 DNA reads TGTGCCAGCAGCACTGGGGGGGTTAAAGAAAAACTGTTTTTT. Protein: CASSTGGVKEKLFF.

This clonotype ranks as medium-sized. The CDR3 reads CASSFGAGLGTEAFF. As DNA, the CDR3 is TGTGCCAGCAGTTTCGGGGCAGGGCTGGGTACTGAAGCTTTCTTT. The chain has TRBV12-3 or TRBV12-4 and TRBJ1-1; TRBD1 is a possible D gene (5 bases). The CDR3 extends over 15 amino acids. Trimming shortened V by 3 bases and J by 5 bases, and 16 bases separated the two germline ends.

This clonotype was seen ten or more times. The chain carries TRBV10-3 and TRBJ2-7, with TRBD1 matching over 9 bases. The germline V gene has CDR1 ENHRY and CDR2 SYGVKD. Germline trimming cut 3 bases from V and 0 bases from J; bases unmatched to any gene: 15. CDR3 length: 19 residues. CDR3: CAISDSFGTGKKGSYEQYF. CDR3 bases: TGTGCCATCAGTGACTCTTTTGGGACAGGGAAGAAAGGCTCCTACGAGCAGTACTTC.

The chain joins TRBV11-2 to TRBJ1-2; the D gene is possibly TRBD1 (5 bases). Trimming removed 2 bases at V and 6 bases at J, with 22 bases between. The CDR3 runs 17 residues. Per the germline V gene, CDR1 is SGHAT and CDR2 is FQNNGV. CDR3 sequence reads: CASSLIGAGLIVDGYTF. The CDR3, as DNA: TGTGCCAGCAGCTTAATTGGAGCAGGGCTTATTGTCGATGGCTACACCTTC. Together with reference TRBV11-2 and TRBJ1-2, the CDR3 gives the full variable domain: EAGVAQSPRYKIIEKRQSVAFWCNPISGHATLYWYQQILGQGPKLLIQFQNNGVVDDSQLPKDRFSAERLKGVDSTLKIQPAKLEDSAVYLCASSLIGAGLIVDGYTFGSGTRLTVV.

This clonotype was observed at least ten times. The rearrangement uses TRBV29-1 and TRBJ1-1, with TRBD1 as a possible D gene (6 bases). The germline V gene encodes CDR1 SQVTM and CDR2 ANQGSEA. Trimming left V 5 bases short and J 4 bases short, with 26 bases between. This CDR3 comprises 17 residues. This chain's CDR3 is CSVTRLGTFFVGTEAFF. The CDR3 coding sequence is TGCAGCGTTACTCGATTAGGGACATTCTTCGTCGGCACTGAAGCTTTCTTT.

CDR3 DNA sequence: TGTGCCAGCGGGTTGTTGGGACTCCCGACCTACAATGAGCAGTTCTTC. This codes for CASGLLGLPTYNEQFF. This rearrangement joins TRBV28 to TRBJ2-1; D possibly corresponds to TRBD2 (6 bases). The CDR3 totals 16 residues. Germline loops: CDR1 MDHEN, CDR2 SYDVKM. Between the trimmed V and J ends, which lost 8 bases and 2 bases, there was a span of 19 bases.

This clonotype was seen at least ten times. The chain joins TRBV6-2 or TRBV6-3 to TRBJ1-4, with D possibly TRBD1 on 5 matching bases. Germline values: CDR1 MNHEY, CDR2 SVGEGT. Trimming removed 2 bases from V and 7 bases from J, with 17 bases in between. This CDR3 is 16 amino acids long. The CDR3 DNA sequence: TGTGCCAGCAGTTACCGAAGGGGTTGGGGGATTGAAAAACTGTTTTTT. This gives the protein CASSYRRGWGIEKLFF.

This clonotype was recorded a few times. J is TRBJ2-3 and V is TRBV19; 10 nucleotides line up with TRBD1. Looked up from germline, CDR1 is LNHDA and CDR2 is SQIVND (reference sequence). There are 16 residues in the CDR3. V gave up 3 bases and J gave up 2 bases; unmatched junction bases: 5. The CDR3 nucleotides are TGTGCCAGTAGTATGGGCGGGACAGGGGCCACAGATACGCAGTATTTT. It codes for CASSMGGTGATDTQYF. Full variable domain (missing parts from reference TRBV19 and TRBJ2-3): DGGITQSPKYLFRKEGQNVTLSCEQNLNHDAMYWYRQDPGQGLRLIYYSQIVNDFQKGDIAEGYSVSREKKESFPLTVTSAQKNPTAFYLCASSMGGTGATDTQYFGPGTRLTVL.

This clonotype has ten or more counts. J is TRBJ2-7 and V is TRBV28, with D unresolved. Germline loops: CDR1 MDHEN, CDR2 SYDVKM. The ends were cut back, 3 bases at V and 1 base at J, with 10 bases in the middle. The CDR3 has 14 amino acids. This chain's CDR3 is CASSFLDGSYEQYF. Here the CDR3 DNA reads TGTGCCAGCAGTTTCTTGGACGGATCCTACGAGCAGTACTTC.

This clonotype has more than one count but fewer than ten. The chain is built from TRBV18 and TRBJ2-2; TRBD1 agrees at 9 bases. CDR1 and CDR2 (germline): KGHSH, LQKENI. The CDR3 sequence is 18 residues long. V lost 5 bases to trimming and J lost 1 base; unmatched junction nucleotides: 11. The CDR3 here is CASSTIRPGQGNTGELFF. The CDR3 DNA reads TGTGCCAGCTCAACAATTAGACCGGGACAGGGGAACACCGGGGAGCTGTTTTTT.

This clonotype has a count of ten or more. The chain recombines TRBV3-1 with TRBJ1-6; D call uncertain. The CDR3 sequence is 15 residues long. CDR1 and CDR2 from the germline V gene are LGHDT and YNNKEL (reference sequence). The V end was cut by 2 bases, the J end by 5 bases, with 10 bases between. This CDR3 reads CASSQRVLNNSPLHF. The CDR3 coding sequence is TGTGCCAGCAGCCAACGAGTATTAAATAATTCACCCCTCCACTTT.

This chain links TRBV5-1 with TRBJ2-7; 12 nucleotides align to TRBD1. Trimming took 4 bases from V and 5 from J; bases not matched to a gene: 10. CDR1 is SGHRS and CDR2 is YFSETQ in the germline V gene. The length of the CDR3 is 16 residues. The CDR3 DNA sequence: TGCGCCAGCAGCCTGGGGACAGGGGGCATGGTAGACGAGCAGTACTTC. This gives the protein CASSLGTGGMVDEQYF.

This clonotype was picked up many times. The J gene is TRBJ2-2, the V gene TRBV28; D could derive from TRBD1 or TRBD2 (6 bases each). The CDR3 totals 19 residues. Trimming removed 1 base from V and 5 bases from J, with 23 bases in between. The V gene's germline CDR1 is MDHEN and CDR2 SYDVKM. CDR3: CASSLSPWFGGRGTGELFF. CDR3 DNA: TGTGCCAGCAGTTTATCTCCGTGGTTTGGGGGGCGCGGAACCGGGGAGCTGTTTTTT.

The genes are TRBV3-1 and TRBJ2-3; tentatively, D is TRBD1 (6 bases). The germline V and J ends were trimmed by 3 bases and 1 base, with 14 bases remaining between them. The CDR3 loop spans 16 amino acids. Germline CDR1 reads LGHDT; CDR2 reads YNNKEL (reference sequence). The CDR3: CASSQEPGHRTDTQYF. The CDR3 nucleotides are TGTGCCAGCAGCCAGGAACCGGGACACCGCACAGATACGCAGTATTTT.

The CDR3: CASSLTSRNTEAFF. DNA of the CDR3: TGTGCCAGCAGCCTGACATCTCGGAACACTGAAGCTTTCTTT. The rearrangement joins TRBV3-1 to TRBJ1-1, with D uncertain. Trimming took off 4 bases at V and 1 base at J, with 10 bases between the two ends. Germline CDR1 reads LGHDT; CDR2 reads YNNKEL (reference sequence). CDR3 length: 14 amino acids.